This T cell receptor beta chain was identified in a study of shared clonotypes between healthy human individuals. Sequencing was performed with immunoSEQ multiplex PCR; in TCRdb, only in-frame clones are kept and a portion is missing. The data contain a few hundred thousand clones, 95% to 98% of them singletons. The V gene lost 1 base and the J gene lost 9 bases, with 21 bases spanning the gap. Per germline, CDR1 LNHNV and CDR2 YYDKDF (reference sequence). The CDR3 runs 16 residues. This receptor was identified in a woman in her thirties in good health. Material for sequencing was naive CD4+ T cells sorted from blood. Sample subset: CD45RA+ positively selected. The rearrangement uses TRBV15 and TRBJ2-5; D might be TRBD1 or TRBD2, each matching 5 bases. This CDR3 is CATSRGVGVVQSSQYF. The CDR3 DNA reads as TGTGCCACCAGCAGAGGCGTGGGGGTCGTCCAATCATCCCAGTACTTC. The complete variable domain, with remaining parts taken from reference TRBV15 and TRBJ2-5, reads DAMVIQNPRYQVTQFGKPVTLSCSQTLNHNVMYWYQQKSSQAPKLLFHYYDKDFNNEADTPDNFQSRRPNTSFCFLDIRSPGLGDTAMYLCATSRGVGVVQSSQYFGPGTRLLVL.